Here is one TCR beta chain with its context. This sample is part of a study of cytomegalovirus exposure and HLA in healthy donors. The primer mix had 60 Vbeta and 13 Jbeta primers. The table came from immunoSEQ multiplex PCR; TCRdb's copy has only in-frame clones and leaves some out. This table holds over 200,000 clones, 85% to 90% found once. Per the germline V gene, CDR1 is LNHDA and CDR2 is SQIVND (reference sequence). The length of the CDR3 is 13 residues. V gave up 6 bases and J gave up 9 bases; unmatched junction bases: 6. The rearrangement joins TRBV19 to TRBJ2-2, with 8 bases fitting TRBD2. The sequenced sample consisted of PBMCs. The source of this sequence is a human donor in good health. The CDR3: CASRNSGSWELFF. Here the CDR3 DNA reads TGTGCCAGTAGGAACAGCGGGAGTTGGGAGCTGTTTTTT.